This T cell receptor beta chain was found in a study of cytomegalovirus exposure and HLA in healthy donors. General study points: Later on, a genetic analysis was performed. It linked a missense variant in DCLRE1C with V- and J-gene trimming of TCR beta.

As concerns this clone: Antigen specificity is unknown.

CDR3 size: 16 residues. The ends were cut back, 0 bases at V and 1 base at J, with 11 bases in the middle. Germline V gives CDR1 WSHSY, CDR2 SAAADI. Both 60 Vbeta primers and 13 Jbeta primers went into the PCR. Libraries were prepared by immunoSEQ multiplex PCR; TCRdb keeps only in-frame clonotypes and omits some of them. This repertoire includes roughly 120,000 clones. Material for sequencing was PBMCs. The source is a man younger than 35 in good health and CMV-seronegative. The chain links TRBV10-2 to TRBJ2-3; D remains ambiguous. CDR3: CASSESRGLRTDTQYF. CDR3 in DNA: TGCGCCAGCAGTGAGTCGCGTGGGCTGCGCACAGATACGCAGTATTTT.